This entry is about one TCR beta chain. No cognate antigen has been identified for it. Base qualities were left out, and no much larger clone turns up one base away. TCRbeta CDR3 regions were amplified from genomic DNA by means of the immunoSEQ Assay, a bias-controlled multiplex PCR. The study's own analysis went as follows. The number of nucleated cells in each sample was estimated by amplification of reference gene primers within the assay. To quantify the absolute abundance of each unique TCRbeta CDR3 rearrangement, sequence reads were collapsed and filtered. Productive Simpson clonality was computed per sample as the square root of Simpson's diversity index over productive rearrangements. TCRdb stores this immuneACCESS table with in-frame sequences only. Part of the clones is absent; in the studies checked, under half of the shortfall reflects unresolved V genes, and no reason is known for the rest. The V and J calls and clone size were taken over from that table, and D and trimming were inferred from the DNA. For this sample there are about 190,000 clones; 75% to 80% appear just once. The ten largest clones add up to roughly 28% of the sample.

Collaborating institutions collected whole blood in K2EDTA tubes following their own protocols. For TCRbeta analysis, collaborator samples were shipped as frozen whole blood, as isolated PBMCs, or as DNA extracted from either sample type. CDR1 and CDR2 (SNHLY, FYNNEI) derive from the germline V gene. From the cysteine through the phenylalanine, the CDR3 covers 14 amino acids. Just the 42-base CDR3 DNA is kept, in frame starting at base 1. Trimming at the junction amounts to 2 bases on V and 7 bases on J, and the germline ends lie 15 bases apart. This specimen comes from a study of blood T cell repertoires in COVID-19 (dated by TCRdb to 2019 to 2021). Study-level background: Collaborator samples came from the United States, Italy and Spain and covered acute and convalescent phases of COVID-19. The prospective study material was composed of cDNA or gDNA derived from T cells, B-cell-depleted T cells, or PBMCs. Subjects who had been exposed to COVID-19, were actively infected with it, or had recovered from it provided the deeply sampled blood TCRbeta repertoires that made up the dataset. The repertoires were released in a freely available public database meant as a resource for research on the immune response to SARS-CoV-2. Samples came from the ongoing ImmuneRACE study (first 160 participants) plus 1,254 subjects from 6 global collaborators. Nearly every sample came with metadata listing a de-identified subject ID, COVID-19 status, age in years and sex. Where available, HLA class I and class II types were taken from metadata supplied by the sample provider and were not determined by assay-based typing. Overall study results and their limits: The amount of clinical and demographic metadata varied by source and participant and was provided uncurated.

The chain employs TRBV2 and TRBJ2-7; tentative D gene TRBD1, with 5 bases matching. This TCR was sampled from a woman in her seventies with acute or convalescent COVID-19. The sample consisted of peripheral blood. The DNA is TGTGCCAGCAGTGAATTGGGGCCGTGGCGTGAGCAGTACTTC. This yields the protein CASSELGPWREQYF. Full variable domain (CDR3 extended with the reference TRBV2 and TRBJ2-7 proteins): EPEVTQTPSHQVTQMGQEVILRCVPISNHLYFYWYRQILGQKVEFLVSFYNNEISEKSEIFDDQFSVERPDGSNFTLKIRSTKLEDSAMYFCASSELGPWREQYFGPGTRLTVT.